The T cell receptor beta chain described here comes from a study of blood T cell repertoires in COVID-19. At the level of the study: Acute and convalescent COVID-19 specimens originated in the United States, Italy and Spain. In each case, the material was cDNA or gDNA derived from T cells, B-cell-depleted T cells, or PBMCs.

Per the original data handling: Cell counts per sample came from amplifying reference gene primers. This table comes from immunoSEQ multiplex PCR, and its TCRdb copy is limited to in-frame clones, with some not included. V and J calls and clone size are as listed in that table; D and trimming were resolved from the DNA. The sample carries 150,000 to 200,000 clones, 75% to 90% recorded once. The CDR3 consists of 14 residues. Germline assignment: CDR1 MDHEN and CDR2 SYDVKM. V was cut by 5 bases and J by 5 bases, with 16 bases left in between. The table lists this clone with a count of one. The source of this sequence is a woman aged 55-70 years with acute or convalescent COVID-19. Sequenced material: peripheral blood. V usage is TRBV28 and J usage is TRBJ2-7; perhaps TRBD2 as D (5 bases). CDR3 DNA sequence: TGTGCCAGCAGTGAGGGATTCTCCCCCCACGAGCAGTACTTC. Amino acid sequence: CASSEGFSPHEQYF.